Listed below are T cell receptor beta chains from one sample, sequenced in a study of T cells after yellow fever vaccination. TCRdb re-called the 5' RACE reads through MiXCR, storing one row per CDR3 protein. The sample lists approximately 330,000 distinct CDR3 sequences; around an eighth were seen once. This specimen consisted of CD4+ T cells sorted from PBMCs, obtained 15 days after the yellow fever booster vaccination. Receptors originate from a man between 18 and 35 years old who received the YFV17D yellow fever vaccine. CDR3s include the opening cysteine and the closing phenylalanine or tryptophan. The order of the fields is V gene, J gene, clone size, D gene, CDR3 protein, CDR3 DNA. D genes are given only for firm matches. Clone size appears in some rows only: once, few, many, or a class for an expanded clone.

v_gene: TRBV7-2
j_gene: TRBJ1-2
abundance: .
d_gene: .
CDR3aa: CASSFLSPTYGYTF
CDR3nt: TGTGCCAGCAGCTTCCTTAGCCCGACATACGGCTACACCTTC

v_gene: TRBV5-4
j_gene: TRBJ2-3
abundance: few
d_gene: TRBD2
CDR3aa: CASSPGGGLDAQYF
CDR3nt: TGTGCCAGCAGCCCCGGGGGGGGGTTAGATGCGCAGTATTTT

v_gene: TRBV5-1
j_gene: TRBJ2-5
abundance: few
d_gene: TRBD1
CDR3aa: CASIASGQGLGETQYF
CDR3nt: TGCGCCAGCATTGCAAGCGGACAGGGATTAGGAGAGACCCAGTACTTC

v_gene: TRBV25-1
j_gene: TRBJ2-7
abundance: few
d_gene: .
CDR3aa: CASSAYAVGYEQYF
CDR3nt: TGTGCCAGCAGTGCATATGCGGTGGGATACGAGCAGTACTTC

v_gene: TRBV20-1
j_gene: TRBJ2-7
abundance: few
d_gene: TRBD2
CDR3aa: CSASPLAGRYEQYF
CDR3nt: TGCAGTGCTAGTCCCCTAGCGGGACGCTACGAGCAGTACTTC

v_gene: TRBV20-1
j_gene: TRBJ2-5
abundance: .
d_gene: TRBD2
CDR3aa: CSAELAGDIQETQYF
CDR3nt: TGCAGTGCGGAATTAGCGGGAGACATCCAAGAGACCCAGTACTTC

v_gene: TRBV6-6
j_gene: TRBJ2-1
abundance: .
d_gene: TRBD2
CDR3aa: CASRGAGAGGYNEQFF
CDR3nt: TGTGCCAGCAGGGGAGCAGGAGCGGGGGGGTACAATGAGCAGTTCTTC

v_gene: TRBV18
j_gene: TRBJ2-1
abundance: .
d_gene: .
CDR3aa: CASSPPIRDNEQFF
CDR3nt: TGTGCCAGCTCACCACCGATCCGCGACAATGAGCAGTTCTTC

v_gene: TRBV10-3
j_gene: TRBJ1-5
abundance: many
d_gene: .
CDR3aa: CAISESGPAGSQPQHF
CDR3nt: TGTGCCATCAGTGAGTCAGGCCCCGCGGGAAGTCAGCCCCAGCATTTT

v_gene: TRBV7-3
j_gene: TRBJ2-1
abundance: .
d_gene: TRBD2
CDR3aa: CATAPGRGGSYNEQFF
CDR3nt: TGTGCCACCGCACCCGGGCGGGGGGGCTCCTACAATGAGCAGTTCTTC

v_gene: TRBV7-3
j_gene: TRBJ2-2
abundance: .
d_gene: .
CDR3aa: CASSLGPENTGELFF
CDR3nt: TGTGCCAGCAGCTTGGGGCCGGAGAACACCGGGGAGCTGTTTTTT

v_gene: TRBV5-5
j_gene: TRBJ2-5
abundance: .
d_gene: .
CDR3aa: CASSLLGDSAQYF
CDR3nt: TGTGCCAGCAGCTTGTTGGGGGATTCAGCCCAGTACTTC

v_gene: TRBV29-1
j_gene: TRBJ2-3
abundance: .
d_gene: TRBD1
CDR3aa: CSVGQGATDTQYF
CDR3nt: TGCAGCGTTGGGCAGGGGGCCACAGATACGCAGTATTTT

v_gene: TRBV12-3/TRBV12-4
j_gene: TRBJ1-2
abundance: .
d_gene: TRBD1
CDR3aa: CASSFGTVSSGYTF
CDR3nt: TGTGCCAGCAGTTTCGGGACAGTCTCTTCTGGCTACACCTTC

v_gene: TRBV9
j_gene: TRBJ1-2
abundance: few
d_gene: .
CDR3aa: CASSSPPSGTHYGYTF
CDR3nt: TGTGCCAGCAGCTCACCTCCTTCCGGGACTCACTATGGCTACACCTTC

v_gene: TRBV5-1
j_gene: TRBJ1-6
abundance: .
d_gene: TRBD1
CDR3aa: CASSRDRGGSPLHF
CDR3nt: TGCGCCAGCAGCAGGGACAGGGGGGGGTCACCCCTCCACTTT

v_gene: TRBV4-1
j_gene: TRBJ1-1
abundance: .
d_gene: .
CDR3aa: CASSQQGLTEAFF
CDR3nt: TGCGCCAGCAGCCAACAGGGTCTAACTGAAGCTTTCTTT

v_gene: TRBV12-3/TRBV12-4
j_gene: TRBJ2-2
abundance: once
d_gene: TRBD1
CDR3aa: CASSDRVLGGELFF
CDR3nt: TGTGCCAGCAGCGACAGGGTGTTAGGCGGGGAGCTGTTTTTT

v_gene: TRBV4-3
j_gene: TRBJ2-3
abundance: many
d_gene: .
CDR3aa: CASSQESSAGTDTQYF
CDR3nt: TGCGCCAGCAGCCAAGAAAGCTCGGCAGGGACGGATACGCAGTATTTT

v_gene: TRBV19
j_gene: TRBJ2-3
abundance: few
d_gene: TRBD2
CDR3aa: CASTLAGGPDTQYF
CDR3nt: TGTGCCAGTACCCTAGCGGGGGGGCCAGATACGCAGTATTTT

v_gene: TRBV7-2
j_gene: TRBJ1-5
abundance: .
d_gene: TRBD1
CDR3aa: CASSGTGPGINQPQHF
CDR3nt: TGTGCCAGCAGCGGGACAGGGCCGGGGATTAATCAGCCCCAGCATTTT

v_gene: TRBV7-9
j_gene: TRBJ1-2
abundance: few
d_gene: .
CDR3aa: CASSVGQGHGYTF
CDR3nt: TGTGCCAGCAGCGTAGGTCAGGGTCACGGCTACACCTTC

v_gene: TRBV5-5
j_gene: TRBJ2-1
abundance: .
d_gene: .
CDR3aa: CASSLWSGFNEQFF
CDR3nt: TGTGCCAGCAGCTTGTGGTCCGGGTTCAATGAGCAGTTCTTC

v_gene: TRBV12-3/TRBV12-4
j_gene: TRBJ1-3
abundance: few
d_gene: .
CDR3aa: CASSLKVLGISGNTIYF
CDR3nt: TGTGCCAGCAGTTTAAAGGTCCTCGGGATCTCTGGAAACACCATATATTTT

v_gene: TRBV10-3
j_gene: TRBJ2-7
abundance: .
d_gene: .
CDR3aa: CAISETLSAGSGEQYF
CDR3nt: TGTGCCATCAGTGAGACCTTATCCGCAGGGTCGGGAGAGCAGTACTTC

v_gene: TRBV18
j_gene: TRBJ1-4
abundance: .
d_gene: .
CDR3aa: CASSPDGGIEKLFF
CDR3nt: TGTGCCAGCTCACCGGACGGGGGAATTGAAAAACTGTTTTTT

v_gene: TRBV7-9
j_gene: TRBJ2-1
abundance: many
d_gene: .
CDR3aa: CASSHGPLANEQFF
CDR3nt: TGTGCCAGCAGCCATGGCCCCCTGGCCAATGAGCAGTTCTTC

v_gene: TRBV19
j_gene: TRBJ2-1
abundance: .
d_gene: TRBD2
CDR3aa: CASRTSGSQQGQFF
CDR3nt: TGTGCCAGTAGAACTAGCGGGTCCCAACAGGGGCAGTTCTTC

v_gene: TRBV11-2
j_gene: TRBJ2-5
abundance: .
d_gene: .
CDR3aa: CASSPGRSQETQYF
CDR3nt: TGTGCCAGCAGCCCCGGACGGTCCCAAGAGACCCAGTACTTC

v_gene: TRBV3-1
j_gene: TRBJ2-1
abundance: many
d_gene: .
CDR3aa: CASSQLGNEQFF
CDR3nt: TGTGCCAGCAGCCAACTGGGCAATGAGCAGTTCTTC

v_gene: TRBV7-7
j_gene: TRBJ2-3
abundance: few
d_gene: .
CDR3aa: CASSLEPAGGGTDTQYF
CDR3nt: TGTGCCAGCAGCTTAGAACCTGCTGGCGGCGGCACAGATACGCAGTATTTT

v_gene: TRBV5-1
j_gene: TRBJ1-1
abundance: .
d_gene: .
CDR3aa: CASKGTSGTEAFF
CDR3nt: TGCGCCAGCAAGGGGACATCGGGCACTGAAGCTTTCTTT

v_gene: TRBV5-1
j_gene: TRBJ2-3
abundance: few
d_gene: TRBD2
CDR3aa: CASSLLTSGRTDTQYF
CDR3nt: TGCGCCAGCAGCTTGCTAACTAGCGGACGCACAGATACGCAGTATTTT

v_gene: TRBV4-3
j_gene: TRBJ2-5
abundance: .
d_gene: .
CDR3aa: CASSQLLATLGTQYF
CDR3nt: TGCGCCAGCAGCCAACTCCTAGCCACACTGGGGACCCAGTACTTC

v_gene: TRBV7-9
j_gene: TRBJ2-7
abundance: many
d_gene: .
CDR3aa: CASSSGARTAYEQYF
CDR3nt: TGTGCCAGCAGCTCAGGGGCACGGACAGCCTACGAGCAGTACTTC

v_gene: TRBV12-3/TRBV12-4
j_gene: TRBJ2-1
abundance: few
d_gene: TRBD2
CDR3aa: CASTFLSGGAGEQFF
CDR3nt: TGTGCCAGCACCTTCCTCAGCGGGGGGGCCGGTGAGCAGTTCTTC

v_gene: TRBV7-2
j_gene: TRBJ2-1
abundance: many
d_gene: TRBD2
CDR3aa: CASSGRGSRNEQFF
CDR3nt: TGTGCCAGCAGCGGGCGGGGGTCTAGGAATGAGCAGTTCTTC

v_gene: TRBV5-1
j_gene: TRBJ2-5
abundance: few
d_gene: .
CDR3aa: CASSLNVGREETQYF
CDR3nt: TGCGCCAGCAGCTTGAATGTCGGTAGGGAAGAGACCCAGTACTTC

v_gene: TRBV2
j_gene: TRBJ1-5
abundance: .
d_gene: .
CDR3aa: CASSVESNQPQHF
CDR3nt: TGTGCCAGCAGTGTCGAGAGCAATCAGCCCCAGCATTTT